This entry describes one TCR beta chain. A second PCR, run for about 7 to 12 cycles, used a sample-barcoded 5' primer plus a J-beta primer mix. TCRdb passed the 5' RACE reads through MiXCR, listing each CDR3 protein once. The sample holds roughly 900,000 distinct CDR3 sequences, around 49% seen once. The data originate from a study of blood T cells in healthy people across ages. This CDR3 has 15 residues. V lost 6 bases and J lost 5, with 20 bases in between. The receptor comes from a man aged 30 to 45 in good health. The genes are TRBV12-3 or TRBV12-4 and TRBJ2-7, with D possibly TRBD2 on 7 matching bases. Sample: blood. Here the CDR3 reads CASRRRGGPGDEQYF. The CDR3 nucleotides read TGTGCCAGCAGACGTAGGGGGGGCCCTGGGGACGAGCAGTACTTC.